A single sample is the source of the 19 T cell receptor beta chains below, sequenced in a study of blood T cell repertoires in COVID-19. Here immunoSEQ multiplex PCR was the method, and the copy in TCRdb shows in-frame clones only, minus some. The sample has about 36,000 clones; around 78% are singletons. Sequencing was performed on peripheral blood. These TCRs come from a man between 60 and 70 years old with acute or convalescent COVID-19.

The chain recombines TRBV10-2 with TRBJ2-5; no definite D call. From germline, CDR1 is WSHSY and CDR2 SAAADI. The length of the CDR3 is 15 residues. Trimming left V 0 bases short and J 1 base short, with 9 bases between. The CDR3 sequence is CASSESSRPQETQYF. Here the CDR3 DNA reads TGCGCCAGCAGTGAGTCGTCTAGGCCCCAAGAGACCCAGTACTTC.

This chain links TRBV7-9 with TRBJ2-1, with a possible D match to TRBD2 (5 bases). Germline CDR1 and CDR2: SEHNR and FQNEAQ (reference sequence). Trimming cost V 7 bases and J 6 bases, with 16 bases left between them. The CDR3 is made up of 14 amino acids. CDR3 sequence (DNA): TGTGCCAGCAAAGGCGGGCCATCACTCAATGAGCAGTTCTTC. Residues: CASKGGPSLNEQFF. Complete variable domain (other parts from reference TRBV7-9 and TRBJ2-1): DTGVSQNPRHKITKRGQNVTFRCDPISEHNRLYWYRQTLGQGPEFLTYFQNEAQLEKSRLLSDRFSAERPKGSFSTLEIQRTEQGDSAMYLCASKGGPSLNEQFFGPGTRLTVL.

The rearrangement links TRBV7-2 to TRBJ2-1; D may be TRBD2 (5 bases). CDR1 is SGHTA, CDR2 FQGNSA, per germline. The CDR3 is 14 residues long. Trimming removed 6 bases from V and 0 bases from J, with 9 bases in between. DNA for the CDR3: TGTGCCAGCAGAAGCGGTTACTCCTACAATGAGCAGTTCTTC. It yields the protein CASRSGYSYNEQFF.

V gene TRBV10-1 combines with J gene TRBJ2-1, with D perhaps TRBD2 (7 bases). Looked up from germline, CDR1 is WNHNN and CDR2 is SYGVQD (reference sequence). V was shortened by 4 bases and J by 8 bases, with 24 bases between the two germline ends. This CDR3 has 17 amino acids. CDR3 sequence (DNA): TGCGCCAGCAGTGGAGCCTTGGGGGCGGGAGTCAACGATGAGCAGTTCTTC. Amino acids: CASSGALGAGVNDEQFF.

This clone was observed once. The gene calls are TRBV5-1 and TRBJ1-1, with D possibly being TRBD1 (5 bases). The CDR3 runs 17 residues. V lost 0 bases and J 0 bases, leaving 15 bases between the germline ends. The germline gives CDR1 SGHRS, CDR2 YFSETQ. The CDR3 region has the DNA TGCGCCAGCAGCTTGGATGGGGCTCTGATGGTGAACACTGAAGCTTTCTTT. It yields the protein CASSLDGALMVNTEAFF.

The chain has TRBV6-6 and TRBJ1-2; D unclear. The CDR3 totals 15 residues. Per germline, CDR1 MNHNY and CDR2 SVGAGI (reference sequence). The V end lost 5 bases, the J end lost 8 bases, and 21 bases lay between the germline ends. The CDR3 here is CASSNPGLRREGYTF. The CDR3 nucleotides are TGTGCCAGCAGTAACCCCGGGCTCCGGCGGGAGGGCTACACCTTC.

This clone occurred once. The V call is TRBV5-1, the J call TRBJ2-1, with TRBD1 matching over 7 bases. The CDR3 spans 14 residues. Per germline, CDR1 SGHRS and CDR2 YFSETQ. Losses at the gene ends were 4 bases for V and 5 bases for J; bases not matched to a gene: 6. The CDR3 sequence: CASSPLTGNNEQFF. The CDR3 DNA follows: TGCGCCAGCAGCCCGCTGACAGGGAACAATGAGCAGTTCTTC.

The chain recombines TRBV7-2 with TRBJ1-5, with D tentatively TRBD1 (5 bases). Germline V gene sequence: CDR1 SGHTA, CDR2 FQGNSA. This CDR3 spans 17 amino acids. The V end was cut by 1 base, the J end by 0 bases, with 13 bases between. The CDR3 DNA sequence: TGTGCCAGCAGCTTAGTTGGGGGGAGGGGTAGCAATCAGCCCCAGCATTTT. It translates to CASSLVGGRGSNQPQHF.

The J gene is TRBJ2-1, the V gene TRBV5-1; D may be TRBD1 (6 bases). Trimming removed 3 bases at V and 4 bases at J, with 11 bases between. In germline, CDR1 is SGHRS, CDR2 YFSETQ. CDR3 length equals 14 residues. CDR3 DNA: TGCGCCAGCAGCTGGGGTGACAGGTACAATGAGCAGTTCTTC. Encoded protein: CASSWGDRYNEQFF.

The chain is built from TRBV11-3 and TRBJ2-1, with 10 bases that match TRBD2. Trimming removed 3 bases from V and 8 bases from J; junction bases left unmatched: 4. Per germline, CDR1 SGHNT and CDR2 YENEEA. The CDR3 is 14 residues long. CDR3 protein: CASSLGLAFHEQFF. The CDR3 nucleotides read TGTGCCAGCAGCTTGGGACTAGCGTTCCATGAGCAGTTCTTC.

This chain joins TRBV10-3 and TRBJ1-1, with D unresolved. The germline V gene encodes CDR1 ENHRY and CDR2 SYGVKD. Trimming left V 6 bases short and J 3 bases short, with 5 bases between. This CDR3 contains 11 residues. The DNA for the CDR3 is TGTGCCATCAGCGCGGACACTGAAGCTTTCTTT. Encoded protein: CAISADTEAFF.

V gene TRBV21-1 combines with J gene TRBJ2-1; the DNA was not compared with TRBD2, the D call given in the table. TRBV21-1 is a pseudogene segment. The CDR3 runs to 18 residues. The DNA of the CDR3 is TGTGCCAGCAGCAAAGTCCAGGGAGGGCCGATCTCCTACAATGAGCAGTTCTTC. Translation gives CASSKVQGGPISYNEQFF.

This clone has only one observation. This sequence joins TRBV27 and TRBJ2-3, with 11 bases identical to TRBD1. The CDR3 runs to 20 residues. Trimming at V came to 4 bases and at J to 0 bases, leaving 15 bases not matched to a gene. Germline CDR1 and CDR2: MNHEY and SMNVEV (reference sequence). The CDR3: CASSSPRGQGGVTSTDTQYF. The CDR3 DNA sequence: TGTGCCAGCAGTTCTCCACGGGGACAGGGGGGAGTCACTAGCACAGATACGCAGTATTTT.

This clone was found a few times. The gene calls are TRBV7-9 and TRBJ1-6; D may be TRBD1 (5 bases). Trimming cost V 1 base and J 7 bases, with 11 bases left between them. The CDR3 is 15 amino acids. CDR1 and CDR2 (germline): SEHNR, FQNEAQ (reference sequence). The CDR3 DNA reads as TGTGCCAGCAGCTTAGGGGGGGGACGGAATTCACCCCTCCACTTT. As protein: CASSLGGGRNSPLHF. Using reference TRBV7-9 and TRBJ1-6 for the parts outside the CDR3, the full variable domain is DTGVSQNPRHKITKRGQNVTFRCDPISEHNRLYWYRQTLGQGPEFLTYFQNEAQLEKSRLLSDRFSAERPKGSFSTLEIQRTEQGDSAMYLCASSLGGGRNSPLHFGNGTRLTVT.

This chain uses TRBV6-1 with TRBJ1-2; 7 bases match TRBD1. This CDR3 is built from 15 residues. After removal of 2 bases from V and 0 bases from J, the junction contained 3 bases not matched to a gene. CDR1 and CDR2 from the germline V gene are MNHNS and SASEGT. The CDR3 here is CASSETTGSNYGYTF. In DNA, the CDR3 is TGTGCCAGCAGTGAAACGACAGGGTCTAACTATGGCTACACCTTC.

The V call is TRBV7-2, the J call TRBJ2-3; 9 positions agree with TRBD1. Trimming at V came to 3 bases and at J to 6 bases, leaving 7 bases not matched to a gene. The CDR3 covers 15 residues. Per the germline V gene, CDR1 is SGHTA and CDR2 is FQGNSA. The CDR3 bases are TGTGCCAGCAGCTTGTGGGGACAGGGCTTCGATACGCAGTATTTT. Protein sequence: CASSLWGQGFDTQYF.

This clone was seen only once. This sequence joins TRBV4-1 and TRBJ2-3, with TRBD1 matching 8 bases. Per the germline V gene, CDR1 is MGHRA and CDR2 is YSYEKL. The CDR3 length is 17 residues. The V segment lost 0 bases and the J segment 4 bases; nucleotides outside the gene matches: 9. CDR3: CASSQEGNRGASDTQYF. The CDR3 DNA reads TGCGCCAGCAGCCAAGAAGGCAACAGGGGGGCATCAGATACGCAGTATTTT.

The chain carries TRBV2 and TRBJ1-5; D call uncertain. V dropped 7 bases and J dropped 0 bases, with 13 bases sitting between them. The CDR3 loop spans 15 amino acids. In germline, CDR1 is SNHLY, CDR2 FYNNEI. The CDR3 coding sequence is TGTGCCAGCACGTCAGAAACCCCTAGCAATCAGCCCCAGCATTTT. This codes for CASTSETPSNQPQHF.

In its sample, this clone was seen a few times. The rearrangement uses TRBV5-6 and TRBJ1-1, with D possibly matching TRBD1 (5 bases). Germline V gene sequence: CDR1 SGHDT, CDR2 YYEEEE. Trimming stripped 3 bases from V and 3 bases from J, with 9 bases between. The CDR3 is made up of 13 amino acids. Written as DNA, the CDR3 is TGTGCCAGCAGCTGGGGGGTGGACACTGAAGCTTTCTTT. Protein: CASSWGVDTEAFF.